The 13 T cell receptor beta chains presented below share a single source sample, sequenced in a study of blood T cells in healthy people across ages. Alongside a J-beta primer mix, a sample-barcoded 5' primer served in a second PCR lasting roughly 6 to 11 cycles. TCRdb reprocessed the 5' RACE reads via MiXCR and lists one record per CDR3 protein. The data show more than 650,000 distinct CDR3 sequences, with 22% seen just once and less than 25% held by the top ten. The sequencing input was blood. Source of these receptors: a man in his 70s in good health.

DNA of the CDR3: TGCGCCAGCAGCTTGGATGCGGGCAGGTCTGGTGAGCAGTTCTTC. Encoded protein: CASSLDAGRSGEQFF. The V and J genes are TRBV5-1 and TRBJ2-1, with D possibly being TRBD2 (5 bases). Germline V lookup: CDR1 SGHRS, CDR2 YFSETQ. Trimming removed 0 bases from V and 9 bases from J, with 16 bases in between. CDR3 length: 15 amino acids.

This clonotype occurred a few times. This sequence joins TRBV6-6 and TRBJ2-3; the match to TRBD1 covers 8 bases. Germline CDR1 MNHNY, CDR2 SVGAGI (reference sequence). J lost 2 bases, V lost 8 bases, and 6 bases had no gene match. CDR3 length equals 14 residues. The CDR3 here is CASYETGATDTQYF. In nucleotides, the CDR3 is TGTGCCAGCTACGAGACAGGGGCCACAGATACGCAGTATTTT.

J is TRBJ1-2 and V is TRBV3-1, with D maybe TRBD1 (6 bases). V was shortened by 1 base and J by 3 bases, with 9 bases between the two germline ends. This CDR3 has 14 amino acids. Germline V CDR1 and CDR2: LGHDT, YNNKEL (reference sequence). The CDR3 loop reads CASSQGYRDYGYTF. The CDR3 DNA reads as TGTGCCAGCAGCCAAGGGTACAGGGACTATGGCTACACCTTC.

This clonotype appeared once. This CDR3 reads CSATGGANNEQFF. The CDR3, as DNA: TGCAGTGCTACCGGAGGGGCCAACAATGAGCAGTTCTTC. The rearrangement links TRBV20-1 to TRBJ2-1, with D tentatively TRBD2 (6 bases). The germline V and J ends were trimmed by 4 bases and 5 bases, with 12 bases remaining between them. The CDR3 loop spans 13 amino acids. Germline-derived CDR1 and CDR2 are DFQATT and SNEGSKA (reference sequence).

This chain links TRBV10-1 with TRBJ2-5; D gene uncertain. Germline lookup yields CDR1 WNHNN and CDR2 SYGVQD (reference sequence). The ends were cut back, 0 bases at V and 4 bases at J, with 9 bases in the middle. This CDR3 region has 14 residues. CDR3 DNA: TGCGCCAGCAGTGAGTCTGGACGGAGAGAGACCCAGTACTTC. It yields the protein CASSESGRRETQYF.

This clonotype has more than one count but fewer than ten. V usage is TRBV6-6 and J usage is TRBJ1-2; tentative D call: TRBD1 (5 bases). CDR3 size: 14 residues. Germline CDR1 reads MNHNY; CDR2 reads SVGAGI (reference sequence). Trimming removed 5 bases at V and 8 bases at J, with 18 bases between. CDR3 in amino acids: CASSPGTPAGGYTF. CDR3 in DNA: TGTGCCAGCAGTCCAGGGACCCCGGCGGGCGGCTACACCTTC.

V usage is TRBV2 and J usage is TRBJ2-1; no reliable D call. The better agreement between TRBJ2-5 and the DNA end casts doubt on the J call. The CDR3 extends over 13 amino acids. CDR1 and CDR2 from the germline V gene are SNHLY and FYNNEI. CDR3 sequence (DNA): TGTGCCAGCAGTGGGGGTCCCAGTGTGCCCCAGTACTTC. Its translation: CASSGGPSVPQYF.

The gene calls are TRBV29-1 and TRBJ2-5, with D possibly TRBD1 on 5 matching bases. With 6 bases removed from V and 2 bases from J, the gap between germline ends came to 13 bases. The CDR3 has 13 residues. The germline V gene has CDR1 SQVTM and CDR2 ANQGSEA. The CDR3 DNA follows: TGCAGCGTCCCCAACGACAGTCAAGAGACCCAGTACTTC. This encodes CSVPNDSQETQYF.

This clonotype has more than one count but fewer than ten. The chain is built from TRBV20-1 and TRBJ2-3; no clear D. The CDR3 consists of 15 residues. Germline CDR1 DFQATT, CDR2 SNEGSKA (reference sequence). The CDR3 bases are TGCGTATATAGTGGCAAAGACCCATACACAGATACGCAGTATTTT. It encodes CVYSGKDPYTDTQYF.

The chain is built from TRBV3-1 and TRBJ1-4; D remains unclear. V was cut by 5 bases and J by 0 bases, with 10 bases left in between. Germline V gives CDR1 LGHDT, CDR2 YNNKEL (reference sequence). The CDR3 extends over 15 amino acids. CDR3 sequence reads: CASSSGFATNEKLFF. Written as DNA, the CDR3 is TGTGCCAGCAGCTCTGGGTTTGCAACTAATGAAAAACTGTTTTTT.

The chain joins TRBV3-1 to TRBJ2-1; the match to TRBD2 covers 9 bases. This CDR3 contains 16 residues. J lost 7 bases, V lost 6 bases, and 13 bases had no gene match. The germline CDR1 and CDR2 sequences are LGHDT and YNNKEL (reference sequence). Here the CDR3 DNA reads TGTGCCAGCAGTCCCTCGGGTAGCGGGGGTTGGAATGAGCAGTTCTTC. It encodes CASSPSGSGGWNEQFF.

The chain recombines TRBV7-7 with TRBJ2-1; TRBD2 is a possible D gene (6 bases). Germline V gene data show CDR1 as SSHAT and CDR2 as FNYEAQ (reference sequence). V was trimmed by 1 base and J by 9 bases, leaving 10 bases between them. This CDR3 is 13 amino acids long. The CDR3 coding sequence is TGTGCCAGCAGCTTAGTTAGGAGGGGTGAGCAGTTCTTC. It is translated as CASSLVRRGEQFF.

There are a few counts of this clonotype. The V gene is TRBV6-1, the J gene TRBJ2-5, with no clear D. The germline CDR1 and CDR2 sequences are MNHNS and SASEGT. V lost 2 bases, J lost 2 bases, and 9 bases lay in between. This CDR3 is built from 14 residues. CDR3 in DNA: TGTGCCAGCAGTGAAACCTTGGGACAAGAGACCCAGTACTTC. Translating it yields CASSETLGQETQYF.